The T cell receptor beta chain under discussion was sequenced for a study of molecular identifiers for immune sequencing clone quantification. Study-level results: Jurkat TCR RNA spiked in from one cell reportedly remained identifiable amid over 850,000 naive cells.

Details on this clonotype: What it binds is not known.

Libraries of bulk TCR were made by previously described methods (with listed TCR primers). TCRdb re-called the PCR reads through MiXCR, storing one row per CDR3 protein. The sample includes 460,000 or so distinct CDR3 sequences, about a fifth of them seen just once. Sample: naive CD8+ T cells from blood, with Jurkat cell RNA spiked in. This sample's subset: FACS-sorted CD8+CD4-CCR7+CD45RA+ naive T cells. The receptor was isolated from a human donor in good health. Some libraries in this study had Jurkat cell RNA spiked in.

The CDR3 DNA sequence: TGTGCCAGCAGCCCACCCCTGGGGGGTCTTAACACTGAAGCTTTCTTT. This encodes CASSPPLGGLNTEAFF. The rearrangement links TRBV5-6 to TRBJ1-1; weak D call: TRBD1 (5 bases). Trimming took 4 bases from V and 2 from J, leaving 18 bases between them. The CDR3 covers 16 residues. Looked up from germline, CDR1 is SGHDT and CDR2 is YYEEEE.